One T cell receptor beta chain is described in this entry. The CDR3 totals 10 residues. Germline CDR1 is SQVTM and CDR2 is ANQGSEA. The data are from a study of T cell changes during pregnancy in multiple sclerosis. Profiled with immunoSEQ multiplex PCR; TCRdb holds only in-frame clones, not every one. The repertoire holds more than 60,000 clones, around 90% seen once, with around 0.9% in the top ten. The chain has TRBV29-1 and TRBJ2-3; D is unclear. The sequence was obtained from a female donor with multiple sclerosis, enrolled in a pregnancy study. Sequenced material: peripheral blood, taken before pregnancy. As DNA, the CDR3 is TGCACCTCGGGTCGGGATACGCAGTATTTT. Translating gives CTSGRDTQYF.